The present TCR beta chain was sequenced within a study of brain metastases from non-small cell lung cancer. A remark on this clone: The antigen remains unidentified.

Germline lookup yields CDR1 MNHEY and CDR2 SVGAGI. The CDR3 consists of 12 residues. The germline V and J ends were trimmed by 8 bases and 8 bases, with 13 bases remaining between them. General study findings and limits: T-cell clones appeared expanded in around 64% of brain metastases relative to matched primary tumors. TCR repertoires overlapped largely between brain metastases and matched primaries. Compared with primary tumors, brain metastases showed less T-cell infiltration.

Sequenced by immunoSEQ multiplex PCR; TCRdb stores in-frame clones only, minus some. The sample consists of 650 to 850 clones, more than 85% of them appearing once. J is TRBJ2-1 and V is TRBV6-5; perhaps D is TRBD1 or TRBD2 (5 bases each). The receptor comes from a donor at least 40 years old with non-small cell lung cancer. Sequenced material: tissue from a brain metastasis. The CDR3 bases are TGTGCCAGCCGGGACCCCGTGCATGAGCAGTTCTTC. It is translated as CASRDPVHEQFF.